The next 18 T cell receptor beta chains were all read from a single sample in a study of cytomegalovirus exposure and HLA in healthy donors. In the PCR, 60 Vbeta and 13 Jbeta primers were used. Sequencing was performed with immunoSEQ multiplex PCR; in TCRdb, only in-frame clones are kept and a portion is missing. This sample has approximately 110,000 clones, with less than 85% found just once. Sequenced sample: PBMCs. The receptors were gathered from a woman aged 40-49 years in good health and CMV-seronegative.

As to this clone: The junction departs from germline at one end; a sequencing error may be responsible. The chain has TRBV7-9 and TRBJ2-7, with TRBD2 matching over 7 bases. This CDR3 has 16 residues. Germline values: CDR1 SEHNR, CDR2 FQNEAQ (reference sequence). CDR3: CSSTLGGRVLAAEQYF. The CDR3 DNA follows: TGTTCCAGCACTCTCGGTGGCAGGGTGCTAGCGGCCGAGCAGTACTTC. Complete variable domain (other parts from reference TRBV7-9 and TRBJ2-7): DTGVSQNPRHKITKRGQNVTFRCDPISEHNRLYWYRQTLGQGPEFLTYFQNEAQLEKSRLLSDRFSAERPKGSFSTLEIQRTEQGDSAMYLCSSTLGGRVLAAEQYFGPGTRLTVT.

V is TRBV7-2 and J is TRBJ1-2; 9 bases map to TRBD1. V shed 5 bases and J 7 bases; nucleotides not matched to a gene: 17. This CDR3 is built from 17 residues. The germline gives CDR1 SGHTA, CDR2 FQGNSA. The CDR3 region has the DNA TGTGCCAGCAGCCAAGATCCGGGACAGGGCGTATTGGGTGGCTACACCTTC. Protein sequence: CASSQDPGQGVLGGYTF.

The chain joins TRBV7-2 to TRBJ2-5; D may be TRBD2 (6 bases). The germline CDR1 and CDR2 sequences are SGHTA and FQGNSA. V was trimmed by 5 bases and J by 4 bases, leaving 17 bases between them. The CDR3 contains 15 residues. This CDR3 is CASSPRSGTAETQYF. The CDR3 DNA reads as TGTGCCAGCAGCCCAAGATCCGGGACTGCAGAGACCCAGTACTTC.

This chain joins TRBV13 and TRBJ2-1; D is perhaps TRBD1 (6 bases). V lost 5 bases to trimming and J lost 2 bases, with 13 bases between them. The CDR3 covers 15 residues. CDR1 is PRHDT, CDR2 FYEKMQ, per germline (reference sequence). Here the CDR3 reads CASSPRDMPYNEQFF. The CDR3 coding sequence is TGTGCCAGCAGCCCCCGGGACATGCCCTACAATGAGCAGTTCTTC.

The rearrangement joins TRBV11-2 to TRBJ2-3; 8 bases fit TRBD1. CDR1 is SGHAT and CDR2 is FQNNGV in the germline V gene. This CDR3 is built from 14 residues. V shed 6 bases, J shed 4 bases, and the junction held 6 bases outside the gene matches. The CDR3: CASRPYRGADTQYF. The CDR3 coding sequence is TGTGCCAGCAGGCCGTACAGGGGGGCAGATACGCAGTATTTT.

The chain uses TRBV5-8 and TRBJ1-4; D not resolved. V was trimmed by 1 base and J by 0 bases, leaving 4 bases between them. Germline lookup yields CDR1 SGHTS and CDR2 YDEGEE. The CDR3 is made up of 14 amino acids. Here the CDR3 DNA reads TGTGCCAGCAGCTTGCGAGCAACTAATGAAAAACTGTTTTTT. This codes for CASSLRATNEKLFF. Combining the CDR3 with reference TRBV5-8 and TRBJ1-4 gives the whole variable domain EAGVTQSPTHLIKTRGQQATLRCSPISGHTSVYWYQQALGLGLQFLLWYDEGEERNRGNFPPRFSGRQFPNYSSELNVNALELEDSALYLCASSLRATNEKLFFGSGTQLSVL.

This chain joins TRBV5-6 and TRBJ1-2, with a weak D call TRBD1 (5 bases). CDR1 and CDR2 from the germline V gene are SGHDT and YYEEEE. The CDR3 totals 13 residues. Trimming left V 0 bases short and J 6 bases short, with 9 bases between. CDR3 coding DNA: TGTGCCAGCAGCTTGGCGGAGGGACATGGCTACACCTTC. Encoded protein: CASSLAEGHGYTF.

The CDR3: CASSESPDRDYEQYF. The CDR3 DNA is TGTGCCAGCAGTGAATCCCCGGACAGAGACTACGAGCAGTACTTC. V gene TRBV25-1 combines with J gene TRBJ2-7; perhaps TRBD1 as D (6 bases). The CDR3 extends over 15 amino acids. V lost 1 base, J lost 3 bases, and 13 bases lay in between. Germline V gives CDR1 MGHDK, CDR2 SYGVNS.

This chain uses TRBV29-1 with TRBJ1-1; D gene unclear. Trimming cost V 7 bases and J 1 base, with 10 bases left between them. The germline V gene has CDR1 SQVTM and CDR2 ANQGSEA. The CDR3 consists of 12 residues. CDR3 amino acids: CSAWEGNTEAFF. The CDR3 DNA reads TGCAGCGCTTGGGAGGGGAACACTGAAGCTTTCTTT.

This clone was seen once. This chain links TRBV5-6 with TRBJ2-1, with 11 positions matching TRBD2. With 6 bases clipped from V and 6 bases from J, the junction kept 2 bases outside the gene matches. Germline V gene data show CDR1 as SGHDT and CDR2 as YYEEEE. The CDR3 loop spans 13 amino acids. The CDR3 loop is CASILAGANEQFF. In nucleotides, the CDR3 is TGTGCCAGCATACTAGCGGGGGCCAATGAGCAGTTCTTC.

CDR3 sequence reads: CASSPGGRADNEQFF. Written as DNA, the CDR3 is TGTGCCAGCAGCCCCGGGGGGCGGGCCGACAATGAGCAGTTCTTC. The chain recombines TRBV5-4 with TRBJ2-1; maybe TRBD2 (7 bases). With 4 bases removed from V and 5 bases from J, the gap between germline ends came to 16 bases. There are 15 residues in the CDR3. Germline lookup yields CDR1 SGHNT and CDR2 YYREEE (reference sequence). The full variable domain, rest sourced from reference TRBV5-4 and TRBJ2-1, is ETGVTQSPTHLIKTRGQQVTLRCSSQSGHNTVSWYQQALGQGPQFIFQYYREEENGRGNFPPRFSGLQFPNYSSELNVNALELDDSALYLCASSPGGRADNEQFFGPGTRLTVL.

This rearrangement joins TRBV7-9 to TRBJ2-2; 8 bases are a match to TRBD1. CDR1 SEHNR and CDR2 FQNEAQ come from the germline V gene (reference sequence). This CDR3 spans 18 amino acids. V dropped 5 bases and J dropped 4; count of bases not matched to a gene: 15. The CDR3 region is CASSQGTGSNRATGELFF. In DNA form, the CDR3 reads TGTGCCAGCAGCCAGGGGACAGGATCTAACAGAGCCACCGGGGAGCTGTTTTTT.

The rearrangement joins TRBV5-1 to TRBJ2-4; 9 nucleotides agree with TRBD1. The CDR3 consists of 14 residues. Germline V gives CDR1 SGHRS, CDR2 YFSETQ. Trimming at V came to 6 bases and at J to 8 bases, leaving 9 bases not matched to a gene. DNA for the CDR3: TGCGCCAGCAAACCGGGACAGGGTATGGACATTCAGTACTTC. Protein: CASKPGQGMDIQYF.

The chain couples TRBV19 to TRBJ2-4; D is perhaps TRBD2 (5 bases). Trimming removed 6 bases at V and 4 bases at J, with 13 bases between. The germline CDR1 and CDR2 sequences are LNHDA and SQIVND (reference sequence). This CDR3 is 14 amino acids long. The CDR3 loop reads CASRGSQSKNIQYF. CDR3 bases: TGTGCCAGTAGGGGGAGTCAGTCGAAAAACATTCAGTACTTC.

This clone has more than one count but fewer than ten. The J gene is TRBJ1-5, the V gene TRBV4-2; maybe TRBD1 (5 bases). The CDR3 has 19 amino acids. Germline assignment: CDR1 LGHNA and CDR2 YNFKEQ. Trimming cost V 0 bases and J 0 bases, with 18 bases left between them. DNA of the CDR3: TGTGCCAGCAGCCAAGATTATATGCGGGGCCAGTATAGCAATCAGCCCCAGCATTTT. This gives the protein CASSQDYMRGQYSNQPQHF.

The chain joins TRBV2 to TRBJ2-1; tentative D call: TRBD1 (6 bases). Trimming pared 3 bases from V and 5 bases from J, leaving 17 bases between. This CDR3 spans 16 amino acids. CDR1 and CDR2 from the germline V gene are SNHLY and FYNNEI. The CDR3 DNA reads as TGTGCCAGCAGTGACCTCGGTCAGGGGAGCGACAATGAGCAGTTCTTC. This encodes CASSDLGQGSDNEQFF. Complete variable domain (other parts from reference TRBV2 and TRBJ2-1): EPEVTQTPSHQVTQMGQEVILRCVPISNHLYFYWYRQILGQKVEFLVSFYNNEISEKSEIFDDQFSVERPDGSNFTLKIRSTKLEDSAMYFCASSDLGQGSDNEQFFGPGTRLTVL.

This rearrangement joins TRBV7-9 to TRBJ2-3; 7 bases agree with TRBD2. Germline assignment: CDR1 SEHNR and CDR2 FQNEAQ (reference sequence). There are 16 residues in the CDR3. J gave up 8 bases and V 5 bases, and 16 bases lay outside the gene matches. The CDR3 is CASSLDRSAGQGTQYF. The DNA for the CDR3 is TGTGCCAGCAGCCTTGACCGGTCAGCGGGGCAAGGTACGCAGTATTTT.

This clone showed up just a few times. The rearrangement links TRBV7-9 to TRBJ2-1, with 10 bases identical to TRBD2. Germline CDR1 reads SEHNR; CDR2 reads FQNEAQ (reference sequence). There are 19 residues in the CDR3. With V trimmed by 1 base and J by 1 base, 10 bases remained unmatched. CDR3 loop: CASSLVGIASGGSYNEQFF. The CDR3 DNA follows: TGTGCCAGCAGCTTAGTAGGGATCGCTAGCGGGGGTTCCTACAATGAGCAGTTCTTC.